One and the same sample provided the 17 T cell receptor beta chains below, sequenced in a study of vaccination and CD4 T cells after COVID-19 (dated by TCRdb to 2022 to 2024). The sample's treatment or condition, from its label and the paper: roughly ten-day PBMC culture with coronavirus spike peptide pools or control peptides (ViraFEST assay). The method behind the library was PCR. The sequencer was an Illumina iSeq 100. TCR sequencing of DNA from cultured CD4+ T cells used the Oncomine TCR Beta short-read assay at the Johns Hopkins FTIC core. TCRdb cleaned the public reads at Q25 with fastp, built clones with MiXCR and kept in-frame beta chains. Records with the same CDR3 protein are collapsed into one entry carrying the most frequent genes and DNA. The sample table lists about 13,000 distinct CDR3 sequences, 40% to 55% of them with a count of one. 7.5% to 9% of the sample is taken by the ten largest.

These receptors' antigens are unknown. Sequences were derived from CD4+ T cells from blood, cultured in vitro, sampled after SARS-CoV-2 vaccination. The receptors were sampled from a human donor who had recovered from COVID-19.

V gene TRBV15 combines with J gene TRBJ2-1; D is undetermined. The germline CDR1 and CDR2 sequences are LNHNV and YYDKDF (reference sequence). The CDR3 loop spans 12 amino acids. V gave up 3 bases and J gave up 10 bases, with 10 bases separating them. CDR3 loop: CATSRTGTEQFF. DNA for the CDR3: TGTGCCACCAGCAGGACGGGCACCGAGCAGTTCTTC.

A note on this clonotype: Sequence at one end of the junction differs from germline and may be a read error. The chain combines TRBV6-1 with TRBJ2-2, with 7 bases lining up with TRBD1. The CDR3 is 18 residues long. Germline V gene sequence: CDR1 MNHNS, CDR2 SASEGT. Here the CDR3 reads CASSEALIGGANAGELFF. The DNA of the CDR3 is TGTGCCAGCAGTGAAGCGCTTATAGGGGGCGCGAACGCCGGGGAGCTGTTTTTT.

The J gene is TRBJ1-1, the V gene TRBV6-2 or TRBV6-3; D gene uncertain. The CDR3 spans 14 residues. V gave up 0 bases and J gave up 1 base, with 6 bases separating them. Germline V gene data show CDR1 as MNHEY and CDR2 as SVGEGT. The CDR3 bases are TGTGCCAGCAGTTACTCGGGCAGGAACACTGAAGCTTTCTTT. Its protein is CASSYSGRNTEAFF.

J is TRBJ2-7 and V is TRBV27, with a tentative D call TRBD1 (6 bases). Germline CDR1 MNHEY, CDR2 SMNVEV (reference sequence). CDR3 size: 14 residues. The V gene lost 4 bases and the J gene lost 2 bases, with 12 bases spanning the gap. CDR3 DNA: TGTGCCAGCAGTTCCATCGACAGGACCTACGAGCAGTACTTC. It translates to CASSSIDRTYEQYF.

V and J are TRBV28 and TRBJ2-3; 10 nucleotides align to TRBD1. The germline V gene encodes CDR1 MDHEN and CDR2 SYDVKM. Trimming cost V 8 bases and J 1 base; bases outside gene matches: 0. The CDR3 runs to 13 residues. The CDR3 loop is CASGQGGTDTQYF. The CDR3 DNA reads as TGTGCCAGCGGACAGGGGGGCACAGATACGCAGTATTTT.

The V call is TRBV30, the J call TRBJ1-5; the D gene is possibly TRBD1 (5 bases). Germline V gene data show CDR1 as GTSNPN and CDR2 as SVGIG (reference sequence). The CDR3 has 13 amino acids. Trimming took off 0 bases at V and 2 bases at J, with 5 bases between the two ends. The CDR3 spells CAWSVGGNQPQHF. DNA of the CDR3: TGTGCCTGGAGTGTAGGGGGCAATCAGCCCCAGCATTTT.

V usage is TRBV7-2 and J usage is TRBJ2-5; 10 positions agree with TRBD2. Per germline, CDR1 SGHTA and CDR2 FQGNSA. After removal of 3 bases from V and 2 bases from J, the junction contained 3 bases not matched to a gene. This CDR3 is built from 15 residues. The CDR3: CASSFSTSGQETQYF. CDR3 coding DNA: TGTGCCAGCAGCTTCTCGACTAGCGGGCAAGAGACCCAGTACTTC.

The CDR3 protein is CATSDKTPRSASGRDNEQFF. The CDR3 nucleotides read TGTGCCACCAGTGATAAAACCCCCCGGTCGGCTAGCGGGAGGGACAATGAGCAGTTCTTC. The chain is built from TRBV24-1 and TRBJ2-1, with TRBD2 matching 12 bases. CDR1 and CDR2 (germline): KGHDR, SFDVKD. Unmatched junction bases numbered 16, after V lost 3 bases and J lost 5 bases. The CDR3 length is 20 residues.

The chain employs TRBV7-3 and TRBJ2-1; tentatively, D is TRBD2 (5 bases). Looked up from germline, CDR1 is SGHTA and CDR2 is FQGTGA. The V end was cut by 2 bases, the J end by 8 bases, with 16 bases between. The CDR3 covers 15 residues. CDR3 protein: CASSLREGGGDEQFF. The CDR3 DNA is TGTGCCAGCAGCTTACGGGAAGGCGGTGGGGATGAGCAGTTCTTC.

This chain joins TRBV19 and TRBJ2-3; 7 nucleotides line up with TRBD1. V shed 4 bases and J 0 bases; nucleotides not matched to a gene: 13. Germline CDR1 is LNHDA and CDR2 is SQIVND (reference sequence). The CDR3 is 18 residues long. In nucleotides, the CDR3 is TGTGCCAGTAGTAACTCCCGGGACAGCTTTGGTAGCACAGATACGCAGTATTTT. This sequence encodes CASSNSRDSFGSTDTQYF. The whole variable domain, remainder taken from reference TRBV19 and TRBJ2-3, is DGGITQSPKYLFRKEGQNVTLSCEQNLNHDAMYWYRQDPGQGLRLIYYSQIVNDFQKGDIAEGYSVSREKKESFPLTVTSAQKNPTAFYLCASSNSRDSFGSTDTQYFGPGTRLTVL.

This clonotype was observed a few times. The chain employs TRBV18 and TRBJ2-7; the D is unclear. Germline-derived CDR1 and CDR2 are KGHSH and LQKENI. The V gene lost 1 base and the J gene lost 7 bases, with 14 bases spanning the gap. The CDR3 contains 14 residues. Here the CDR3 DNA reads TGTGCCAGCTCACCACGGGCACCACCGGAAGAGCAGTACTTC. Amino acid sequence: CASSPRAPPEEQYF.

This chain joins TRBV20-1 and TRBJ2-1, with 11 bases aligning to TRBD2. CDR3 length: 15 residues. Germline lookup yields CDR1 DFQATT and CDR2 SNEGSKA (reference sequence). With 0 bases clipped from V and 8 bases from J, the junction kept 6 bases outside the gene matches. CDR3 loop: CSARDPTSGRDEQFF. Here the CDR3 DNA reads TGCAGTGCTAGAGATCCCACTAGCGGGAGAGATGAGCAGTTCTTC.

J is TRBJ2-7 and V is TRBV20-1; D not resolved. V was cut by 0 bases and J by 1 base, with 19 bases left in between. The CDR3 runs 17 residues. Germline V gene data show CDR1 as DFQATT and CDR2 as SNEGSKA (reference sequence). The CDR3 coding sequence is TGCAGTGCTAGAGATATTCTCCCAACCCCGAATTCCTACGAGCAGTACTTC. Its translation: CSARDILPTPNSYEQYF.

The chain employs TRBV5-1 and TRBJ2-3; 7 nucleotides align to TRBD1. V trimming: 6 bases; J trimming: 1 base; junction bases outside the gene matches: 8. Germline CDR1 reads SGHRS; CDR2 reads YFSETQ. This CDR3 region has 15 residues. For the CDR3, the DNA is TGCGCCAGCAATAGGGGGCAAATCGGCACAGATACGCAGTATTTT. It encodes CASNRGQIGTDTQYF. Drawing the rest from reference TRBV5-1 and TRBJ2-3, the complete variable domain is KAGVTQTPRYLIKTRGQQVTLSCSPISGHRSVSWYQQTPGQGLQFLFEYFSETQRNKGNFPGRFSGRQFSNSRSEMNVSTLELGDSALYLCASNRGQIGTDTQYFGPGTRLTVL.

This chain uses TRBV6-5 with TRBJ2-2; 8 bases match TRBD1. Trimming took 4 bases from V and 1 from J; bases not matched to a gene: 8. The germline V gene encodes CDR1 MNHEY and CDR2 SVGAGI. The CDR3 runs 17 residues. In DNA, the CDR3 is TGTGCCAGCAGTTTTCCCAGGGGGCGAAGGAACACCGGGGAGCTGTTTTTT. Translating gives CASSFPRGRRNTGELFF.

The J gene is TRBJ1-1, the V gene TRBV5-5; 7 bases align to TRBD1. The CDR3 sequence is 16 residues long. Germline V gene lookup returns CDR1 SGHKS and CDR2 YYEKEE (reference sequence). After removal of 0 bases from V and 5 bases from J, the junction contained 10 bases not matched to a gene. CDR3 protein: CASSLDPSRGLTEAFF. DNA of the CDR3: TGTGCCAGCAGCTTGGACCCGAGCAGGGGGTTGACTGAAGCTTTCTTT. Supplemented by reference TRBV5-5 and TRBJ1-1, the full variable domain reads DAGVTQSPTHLIKTRGQQVTLRCSPISGHKSVSWYQQVLGQGPQFIFQYYEKEERGRGNFPDRFSARQFPNYSSELNVNALLLGDSALYLCASSLDPSRGLTEAFFGQGTRLTVV.

The chain employs TRBV28 and TRBJ2-5; weak D call: TRBD2 (7 bases). This CDR3 comprises 19 residues. CDR1 and CDR2 (germline): MDHEN, SYDVKM. V was clipped by 4 bases and J by 5 bases, with 29 bases between them. This CDR3 reads CASSSDPWGGRGGDETQYF. In DNA form, the CDR3 reads TGTGCCAGCAGTTCCGATCCATGGGGGGGGCGCGGAGGTGACGAGACCCAGTACTTC.